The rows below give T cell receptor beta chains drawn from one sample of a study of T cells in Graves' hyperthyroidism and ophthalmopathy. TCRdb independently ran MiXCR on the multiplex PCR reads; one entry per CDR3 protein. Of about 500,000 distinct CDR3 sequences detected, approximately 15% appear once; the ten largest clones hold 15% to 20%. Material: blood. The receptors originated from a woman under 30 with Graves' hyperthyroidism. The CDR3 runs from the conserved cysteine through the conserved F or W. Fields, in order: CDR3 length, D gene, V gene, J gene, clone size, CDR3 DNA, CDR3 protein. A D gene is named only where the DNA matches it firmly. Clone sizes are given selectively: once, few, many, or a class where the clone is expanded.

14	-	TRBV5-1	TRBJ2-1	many	TGCGCCAGCAGCTTGGGGCGGAAAGACAATGAGCAGTTCTTC	CASSLGRKDNEQFF
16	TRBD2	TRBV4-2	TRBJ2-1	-	TGTGCCAGCAGCCCCCAGGTAGCGGGAGGGACCAATGAGCAGTTCTTC	CASSPQVAGGTNEQFF
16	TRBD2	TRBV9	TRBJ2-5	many	TGTGCCAGCAGCGTAGGGGGACTAGCGGGAGCAGAGACCCAGTACTTC	CASSVGGLAGAETQYF
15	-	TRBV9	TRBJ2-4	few	TGTGCCAGCAGCTTCCGGACGCTCGTGGGAAACATTCAGTACTTC	CASSFRTLVGNIQYF
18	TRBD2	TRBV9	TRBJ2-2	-	TGTGCCAGCACCAATAGAAAGTGGGTAGCGGGAGGCACCGGGGAGCTGTTTTTT	CASTNRKWVAGGTGELFF
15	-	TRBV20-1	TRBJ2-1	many	TGCAGTGCTACCACTGGCAGTTTGGCCTACAATGAGCAGTTCTTC	CSATTGSLAYNEQFF
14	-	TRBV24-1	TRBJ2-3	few	TGTGCCACCAGTGAAGCCAGGACAGAGGGCTCGCAGTATTTT	CATSEARTEGSQYF
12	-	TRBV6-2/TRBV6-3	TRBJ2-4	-	TGTGCCAGCACTGATAGTCGCGACATTCAGTACTTC	CASTDSRDIQYF
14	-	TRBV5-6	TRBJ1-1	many	TGTGCCAGCAGCTTCTCAGGGGTTGACACTGAAGCTTTCTTT	CASSFSGVDTEAFF
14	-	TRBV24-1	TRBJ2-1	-	TGTGCCACCAGTGAATCCGGGACCCGGAATGAGCAGTTCTTC	CATSESGTRNEQFF
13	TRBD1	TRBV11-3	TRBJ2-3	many	TGTGCCAGCAGCAACACAGGGGTAGATACGCAGTATTTT	CASSNTGVDTQYF
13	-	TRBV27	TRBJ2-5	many	TGTGCCAGCAGTTGGGGGACGACACAGACCCAGTACTTC	CASSWGTTQTQYF
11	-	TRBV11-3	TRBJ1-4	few	TGTGCCAGCAGCTCCGATGAAAAACTGTTTTTT	CASSSDEKLFF
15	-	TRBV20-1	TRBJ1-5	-	TGCAGTGCTAGGGGGGGGGGCGCGGGGAATCAGCCCCAGCATTTT	CSARGGGAGNQPQHF
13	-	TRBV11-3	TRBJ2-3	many	TGTGCCAGCAGCTTAACAGGCACAGATACGCAGTATTTT	CASSLTGTDTQYF
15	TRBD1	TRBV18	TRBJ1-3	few	TGTGCCAGCTCACCAAAGGGGGCGCACGGAAACACCATATATTTT	CASSPKGAHGNTIYF